The 7 T cell receptor beta chains below all came from one sample that was sequenced in a study of regulatory T cells in long-lasting Graves disease. The time point: persistent/refractory GD, antithyroid drugs over 5 years with positive TRAb. From PBMCs, RNA was extracted and then used to make the TCR library. Assembly of TCR beta libraries relied on iRepertoire HTBI primers together with Arm-PCR of CDR3 regions. TCRdb re-derived calls from the multiplex PCR reads in MiXCR, one entry per CDR3 protein. The profile shows 700,000 or so distinct CDR3 sequences, 25% to 35% of them singletons. The sample in question was peripheral blood mononuclear cells (PBMCs), obtained when the disease was refractory, from a patient treated with antithyroid drugs. The receptors were sampled from a female donor with Graves disease.

This chain uses TRBV6-1 with TRBJ1-3, with TRBD1 identical over 7 bases. Trimming took 6 bases from V and 2 from J; bases not matched to a gene: 7. Germline loops: CDR1 MNHNS, CDR2 SASEGT. This CDR3 has 15 amino acids. CDR3 nucleotides: TGTGCCAGCAGCCTTATGACAGGGACTGGAAACACCATATATTTT. This codes for CASSLMTGTGNTIYF.

This clonotype was seen only a few times. The chain couples TRBV6-5 to TRBJ1-1, with D maybe TRBD1 (6 bases). The germline V and J ends were trimmed by 2 bases and 4 bases, with 14 bases remaining between them. CDR1 MNHEY and CDR2 SVGAGI come from the germline V gene. The CDR3 sequence is 15 residues long. The CDR3 coding sequence is TGTGCCAGCAGTTACGCTAGGGGGGGATCCACTGAAGCTTTCTTT. It encodes CASSYARGGSTEAFF.

The chain uses TRBV28 and TRBJ1-4; perhaps TRBD1 as D (6 bases). The CDR3 sequence is 15 residues long. Germline values: CDR1 MDHEN, CDR2 SYDVKM. Trimming took off 4 bases at V and 7 bases at J, with 16 bases between the two ends. For the CDR3, the DNA is TGTGCCAGCAGTTCGTCGACAGGTCCAGGTGAAAAACTGTTTTTT. Translation: CASSSSTGPGEKLFF. Based on the CDR3 plus reference TRBV28 and TRBJ1-4, the full variable domain is DVKVTQSSRYLVKRTGEKVFLECVQDMDHENMFWYRQDPGLGLRLIYFSYDVKMKEKGDIPEGYSVSREKKERFSLILESASTNQTSMYLCASSSSTGPGEKLFFGSGTQLSVL.

This chain links TRBV6-1 with TRBJ2-7; no clear D. Germline CDR1 reads MNHNS; CDR2 reads SASEGT. Trimming cost V 1 base and J 2 bases, with 9 bases left between them. This CDR3 has 14 amino acids. Here the CDR3 reads CASSEDPEPYEQYF. DNA of the CDR3: TGTGCCAGCAGTGAAGACCCAGAACCCTACGAGCAGTACTTC.

The V call is TRBV28, the J call TRBJ1-2, with D uncertain. V gave up 6 bases and J gave up 6 bases, with 14 bases separating them. The CDR3 runs 13 residues. Germline V gives CDR1 MDHEN, CDR2 SYDVKM. CDR3: CASSPWEGDGYTF. The CDR3 DNA reads as TGTGCCAGCAGCCCATGGGAGGGCGATGGCTACACCTTC.

A few counts support this clonotype. Here the CDR3 reads CASNPDTRGIQPQHF. The CDR3 region has the DNA TGTGCCAGCAACCCCGACACCCGAGGGATTCAGCCCCAGCATTTT. The rearrangement links TRBV2 to TRBJ1-5, with no clear D. CDR3 size: 15 residues. Germline lookup yields CDR1 SNHLY and CDR2 FYNNEI. Trimming pared 7 bases from V and 6 bases from J, leaving 19 bases between. Combining the CDR3 with reference TRBV2 and TRBJ1-5 gives the whole variable domain EPEVTQTPSHQVTQMGQEVILRCVPISNHLYFYWYRQILGQKVEFLVSFYNNEISEKSEIFDDQFSVERPDGSNFTLKIRSTKLEDSAMYFCASNPDTRGIQPQHFGDGTRLSIL.

This chain uses TRBV7-2 with TRBJ1-6; D not resolved. The CDR3 consists of 12 residues. Per germline, CDR1 SGHTA and CDR2 FQGNSA. Trimming removed 5 bases from V and 6 bases from J, with 5 bases in between. The CDR3: CASSHPNSPLHF. The CDR3 region has the DNA TGTGCCAGCAGCCACCCTAATTCACCCCTCCACTTT.